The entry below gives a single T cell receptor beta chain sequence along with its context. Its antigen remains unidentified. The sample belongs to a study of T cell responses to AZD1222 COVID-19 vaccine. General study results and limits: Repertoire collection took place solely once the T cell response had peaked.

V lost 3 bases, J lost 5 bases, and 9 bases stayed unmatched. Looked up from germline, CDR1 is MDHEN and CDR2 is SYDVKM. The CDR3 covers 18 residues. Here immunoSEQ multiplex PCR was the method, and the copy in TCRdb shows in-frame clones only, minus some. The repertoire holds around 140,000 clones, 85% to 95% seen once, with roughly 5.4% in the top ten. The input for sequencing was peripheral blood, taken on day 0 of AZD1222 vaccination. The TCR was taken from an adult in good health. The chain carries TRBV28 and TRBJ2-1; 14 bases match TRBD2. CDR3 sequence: CASSFGLAGGLTNNEQFF. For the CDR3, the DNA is TGTGCCAGCAGTTTCGGACTAGCGGGAGGACTAACTAACAATGAGCAGTTCTTC.